This T cell receptor beta chain appears in the sequencing data of a study of Graves' ophthalmopathy and Graves' hyperthyroidism. TCR beta CDR3 amplification used RNA transcripts. The first-round RT-PCR employed HTBI primers together with the Qiagen OneStep RT-PCR kit. A multiplex PCR was then performed as the second round. MiXCR, run by TCRdb on the multiplex PCR reads, gives a single entry per CDR3 protein. The table records about 640,000 distinct CDR3 sequences, under 50% of them present only once. Many counts were recorded for this clonotype. Germline CDR1 LNHDA, CDR2 SQIVND (reference sequence). The V gene lost 7 bases and the J gene lost 5 bases, with 17 bases spanning the gap. CDR3 length equals 14 residues.

This chain links TRBV19 with TRBJ2-5; the D gene is possibly TRBD1 (5 bases). Sequenced input: peripheral blood. This TCR was sampled from an adult man with Graves' ophthalmopathy. CDR3 in DNA: TGTGCCAGTAACGGACACATCCTCTCCGAGACCCAGTACTTC. Translation gives CASNGHILSETQYF.